This TCR beta chain was identified during a study of cytomegalovirus exposure and HLA in healthy donors. About this clone itself: The antigen is not known.

The CDR3 is 14 amino acids. V was trimmed by 5 bases and J by 2 bases, leaving 9 bases between them. The V gene's germline CDR1 is LGHNT and CDR2 FRNRAP. Regarding the study as a whole: A later analysis found TCR association rates differed by HLA locus, highest for DRB1 and lowest for HLA-C.

The primer mix had 60 Vbeta and 13 Jbeta primers. TCRdb keeps only in-frame clones here, not all; method: immunoSEQ multiplex PCR. The profile shows 150,000 to 200,000 clones, about 78% of them singletons. This chain joins TRBV12-5 and TRBJ1-4; maybe TRBD1 (6 bases). The source of this sequence is a man in his forties in good health and CMV-seronegative. Sequencing was carried out using PBMCs. The CDR3 here is CASGAQGTNEKLFF. In DNA, the CDR3 is TGTGCTAGTGGTGCCCAGGGGACTAATGAAAAACTGTTTTTT.